What follows are 28 T cell receptor beta chains derived from one specimen sequenced in a study of OX40 agonist ivuxolimab in advanced cancers. This table comes from immunoSEQ multiplex PCR, and its TCRdb copy is limited to in-frame clones, with some not included. The sample holds 90,000 to 100,000 clones, about 85% seen once. The source was CD4+ or CD8+ T cells sorted from blood, collected in a trial of the OX40 agonist ivuxolimab. The receptors shown here come from an adult with an advanced solid tumor such as melanoma, head and neck, liver or kidney cancer.

CDR3 loop: CASSYSASLREQYF. The CDR3 region has the DNA TGTGCCAGCAGTTACTCGGCTAGTCTACGCGAGCAGTACTTC. The chain joins TRBV6-5 to TRBJ2-7; D unresolved. The CDR3 is 14 amino acids. With 0 bases removed from V and 6 bases from J, the gap between germline ends came to 12 bases. Germline-derived CDR1 and CDR2 are MNHEY and SVGAGI.

The chain recombines TRBV7-2 with TRBJ2-3; no clear D. The V end was cut by 3 bases, the J end by 1 base, with 8 bases between. Per the germline V gene, CDR1 is SGHTA and CDR2 is FQGNSA. CDR3 length: 14 residues. CDR3 sequence: CASSFPKGTDTQYF. DNA for the CDR3: TGTGCCAGCAGCTTTCCAAAGGGCACAGATACGCAGTATTTT.

This chain links TRBV5-1 with TRBJ1-1; 8 nucleotides match TRBD1. Unmatched junction bases numbered 7, after V lost 5 bases and J lost 1 base. This CDR3 has 15 residues. Germline CDR1 reads SGHRS; CDR2 reads YFSETQ. CDR3 amino acids: CASRDRVSGNTEAFF. In DNA form, the CDR3 reads TGCGCCAGCAGGGACAGGGTTTCAGGGAACACTGAAGCTTTCTTT.

V usage is TRBV7-9 and J usage is TRBJ2-7, with D maybe TRBD1 (6 bases). V shed 1 base and J shed 4 bases, with 14 bases lying between them. CDR1 is SEHNR, CDR2 FQNEAQ, per germline (reference sequence). The CDR3 is 15 amino acids. The DNA of the CDR3 is TGTGCCAGCAGCTTAGGCCCGGGACACATATACGAGCAGTACTTC. The encoded protein is CASSLGPGHIYEQYF.

The rearrangement links TRBV28 to TRBJ1-2; no clear D. CDR1 and CDR2 (germline): MDHEN, SYDVKM. The V gene lost 7 bases and the J gene lost 8 bases, with 17 bases spanning the gap. The CDR3 has 13 amino acids. CDR3 sequence: CASNLPAQEGYTF. The CDR3 nucleotides are TGTGCCAGCAACCTTCCCGCCCAGGAAGGCTACACCTTC.

The CDR3 loop reads CASSHGQGRGAFF. The CDR3 DNA follows: TGCGCCAGCAGCCACGGACAGGGGAGAGGAGCTTTCTTT. The rearrangement uses TRBV4-1 and TRBJ1-1, with TRBD1 identical over 9 bases. Trimming at V came to 3 bases and at J to 10 bases, leaving 6 bases not matched to a gene. The CDR3 is 13 amino acids. Germline lookup yields CDR1 MGHRA and CDR2 YSYEKL.

This chain uses TRBV28 with TRBJ1-1; D may be TRBD1 (5 bases). The CDR3 spans 14 residues. The V gene's germline CDR1 is MDHEN and CDR2 SYDVKM. The V end lost 3 bases, the J end lost 0 bases, and 8 bases lay between the germline ends. The CDR3 loop is CASSFAGLNTEAFF. CDR3 nucleotides: TGTGCCAGCAGTTTCGCAGGGTTGAACACTGAAGCTTTCTTT.

The V and J genes are TRBV19 and TRBJ2-5; 7 positions agree with TRBD2. With 5 bases clipped from V and 4 bases from J, the junction kept 13 bases outside the gene matches. Germline-derived CDR1 and CDR2 are LNHDA and SQIVND (reference sequence). The CDR3 covers 16 residues. CDR3 region: CASSPSGSGVRETQYF. CDR3 bases: TGTGCCAGTAGTCCTAGCGGTTCCGGGGTGCGAGAGACCCAGTACTTC.

The chain joins TRBV15 to TRBJ2-2; TRBD2 matches 8 bases. The V segment lost 3 bases and the J segment 4 bases; nucleotides outside the gene matches: 4. The germline V gene encodes CDR1 LNHNV and CDR2 YYDKDF (reference sequence). The CDR3 loop spans 15 amino acids. Here the CDR3 reads CATSRKRGSTGELFF. The DNA for the CDR3 is TGTGCCACCAGCAGGAAGCGGGGGAGCACCGGGGAGCTGTTTTTT.

This chain links TRBV6-5 with TRBJ2-1; the D gene could be TRBD1 or TRBD2 (5 bases each). Germline loops: CDR1 MNHEY, CDR2 SVGAGI. Between the trimmed V and J ends, which lost 4 bases and 3 bases, there was a span of 10 bases. This CDR3 region has 14 residues. The CDR3 nucleotides are TGTGCCAGCAGTTTCGGGGACGGCTACAATGAGCAGTTCTTC. It is translated as CASSFGDGYNEQFF.

This rearrangement joins TRBV18 to TRBJ2-7; 7 nucleotides line up with TRBD2. Trimming at V came to 4 bases and at J to 6 bases, leaving 3 bases not matched to a gene. Germline CDR1 and CDR2: KGHSH and LQKENI. This CDR3 spans 12 amino acids. The CDR3 DNA reads TGTGCCAGCTCACTGGGACTACTCGAGCAGTACTTC. Amino acid sequence: CASSLGLLEQYF.

This clone was observed a single time. V is TRBV7-2 and J is TRBJ2-7; D is tentatively TRBD1 or TRBD2 (6 bases each). CDR3 size: 15 residues. Germline V gives CDR1 SGHTA, CDR2 FQGNSA. Trimming cost V 1 base and J 3 bases, with 13 bases left between them. The CDR3 loop is CASSLGGGSGYEQYF. The CDR3 nucleotides read TGTGCCAGCAGCTTAGGAGGGGGGAGCGGCTACGAGCAGTACTTC.

The rearrangement uses TRBV6-1 and TRBJ2-3; TRBD1 aligns across 8 bases. The CDR3 runs to 15 residues. Looked up from germline, CDR1 is MNHNS and CDR2 is SASEGT. The V segment lost 6 bases and the J segment 2 bases; nucleotides outside the gene matches: 7. CDR3 region: CASRTRGLNTDTQYF. CDR3 in DNA: TGTGCCAGCAGGACCAGGGGGCTCAACACAGATACGCAGTATTTT.

The rearrangement joins TRBV5-1 to TRBJ1-1, with D unclear. The germline gives CDR1 SGHRS, CDR2 YFSETQ. There are 12 residues in the CDR3. Trimming cost V 8 bases and J 5 bases, with 13 bases left between them. This chain's CDR3 is CASGEPETEAFF. Here the CDR3 DNA reads TGCGCCAGTGGGGAGCCAGAAACTGAAGCTTTCTTT.

The genes are TRBV7-2 and TRBJ1-3; unclear D gene. From germline, CDR1 is SGHTA and CDR2 FQGNSA. The CDR3 runs 16 residues. The V gene lost 1 base and the J gene lost 0 bases, with 10 bases spanning the gap. The CDR3 loop reads CASSLGGLYSGNTIYF. In nucleotides, the CDR3 is TGTGCCAGCAGCTTAGGAGGGCTTTACTCTGGAAACACCATATATTTT.

V usage is TRBV11-2 and J usage is TRBJ2-1, with D perhaps TRBD1 or TRBD2 (5 bases each). From germline, CDR1 is SGHAT and CDR2 FQNNGV. This CDR3 is built from 12 residues. Trimming pared 1 base from V and 11 bases from J, leaving 9 bases between. The CDR3 coding sequence is TGTGCCAGCAGCTTAGCGGGACCGAAGCAGTTCTTC. Amino acid sequence: CASSLAGPKQFF. Together with reference TRBV11-2 and TRBJ2-1, the CDR3 gives the full variable domain: EAGVAQSPRYKIIEKRQSVAFWCNPISGHATLYWYQQILGQGPKLLIQFQNNGVVDDSQLPKDRFSAERLKGVDSTLKIQPAKLEDSAVYLCASSLAGPKQFFGPGTRLTVL.

J is TRBJ2-2 and V is TRBV27; D uncertain. V lost 5 bases, J lost 3 bases, and 10 bases lay in between. The CDR3 is 14 residues long. Germline CDR1 and CDR2: MNHEY and SMNVEV (reference sequence). The CDR3 is CASSDLRYTGELFF. The CDR3 bases are TGTGCCAGCAGTGATTTGCGTTACACCGGGGAGCTGTTTTTT.

The chain uses TRBV9 and TRBJ2-1; 8 nucleotides line up with TRBD1. CDR1 SGDLS and CDR2 YYNGEE come from the germline V gene. This CDR3 is built from 12 residues. The J segment lost 12 bases and the V segment lost 3 bases, leaving 5 bases of the junction unmatched. In DNA, the CDR3 is TGTGCCAGCAGCGGATCCCAGGGGGCGCAGTTCTTC. It encodes CASSGSQGAQFF. The entire variable domain, with the rest obtained from reference TRBV9 and TRBJ2-1, is as follows: DSGVTQTPKHLITATGQRVTLRCSPRSGDLSVYWYQQSLDQGLQFLIQYYNGEERAKGNILERFSAQQFPDLHSELNLSSLELGDSALYFCASSGSQGAQFFGPGTRLTVL.

This chain connects TRBV27 to TRBJ2-5; possible D gene TRBD2, 5 bases. The germline gives CDR1 MNHEY, CDR2 SMNVEV (reference sequence). The CDR3 is 17 amino acids. V was trimmed by 5 bases and J by 2 bases, leaving 21 bases between them. The CDR3 loop is CASSPVVRESFQETQYF. The CDR3 nucleotides are TGTGCCAGCAGTCCCGTTGTCCGGGAATCCTTTCAAGAGACCCAGTACTTC.

The J gene is TRBJ2-7, the V gene TRBV30; no clear D. The germline V gene encodes CDR1 GTSNPN and CDR2 SVGIG (reference sequence). The CDR3 covers 11 residues. Deletions cut 2 bases from V and 9 bases from J, with 11 bases between. Here the CDR3 DNA reads TGTGCCTGGAGTCTTGGTGGCGCGCAGTACTTC. Protein product: CAWSLGGAQYF. Full variable domain (remainder filled in from reference TRBV30 and TRBJ2-7): SQTIHQWPATLVQPVGSPLSLECTVEGTSNPNLYWYRQAAGRGLQLLFYSVGIGQISSEVPQNLSASRPQDRQFILSSKKLLLSDSGFYLCAWSLGGAQYFGPGTRLTVT.

The chain has TRBV19 and TRBJ1-1; TRBD1 aligns across 8 bases. V lost 1 base to trimming and J lost 3 bases; unmatched junction nucleotides: 16. The germline gives CDR1 LNHDA, CDR2 SQIVND (reference sequence). The CDR3 is 19 amino acids. Written as DNA, the CDR3 is TGTGCCAGTAGTATAGGCCTGCAGGGGGCGGTCGGTTGGGACACTGAAGCTTTCTTT. Translated: CASSIGLQGAVGWDTEAFF.

V gene TRBV5-6 combines with J gene TRBJ2-1, with TRBD1 identical over 12 bases. Per germline, CDR1 SGHDT and CDR2 YYEEEE. The trim removed 1 base at V and 7 bases at J, leaving 6 bases unmatched. This CDR3 has 16 residues. CDR3 coding DNA: TGTGCCAGCAGCTTGAATTGGGACAGGGGGCTTAATGAGCAGTTCTTC. Translated: CASSLNWDRGLNEQFF.

This sequence joins TRBV5-1 and TRBJ2-6, with D unclear. The CDR3 totals 15 residues. Germline lookup yields CDR1 SGHRS and CDR2 YFSETQ. Trimming took 0 bases from V and 2 from J, leaving 6 bases between them. CDR3 in DNA: TGCGCCAGCAGCTTGGAAGGAACTGGGGCCAACGTCCTGACTTTC. Translation: CASSLEGTGANVLTF.

V is TRBV9 and J is TRBJ1-4; D is possibly TRBD1 (5 bases). The CDR3 is 15 amino acids. Germline CDR1 and CDR2: SGDLS and YYNGEE. Trimming shortened V by 0 bases and J by 5 bases, and 11 bases separated the two germline ends. CDR3 coding DNA: TGTGCCAGCAGCGTAGGGTCAGGGACGAATGAAAAACTGTTTTTT. As protein: CASSVGSGTNEKLFF.

This rearrangement joins TRBV5-1 to TRBJ2-2; possibly TRBD2 for D (5 bases). The CDR3 extends over 15 amino acids. The V gene's germline CDR1 is SGHRS and CDR2 YFSETQ. Trimming stripped 7 bases from V and 1 base from J, with 14 bases between. The CDR3: CASGGPVENTGELFF. The CDR3 DNA is TGCGCCAGCGGAGGTCCCGTAGAGAACACCGGGGAGCTGTTTTTT.

The chain combines TRBV9 with TRBJ2-2; the D gene is possibly TRBD1 (5 bases). Trimming left V 4 bases short and J 7 bases short, with 11 bases between. Germline CDR1 is SGDLS and CDR2 is YYNGEE. This CDR3 has 13 amino acids. CDR3 region: CASSIRVDGELFF. DNA for the CDR3: TGTGCCAGCAGCATCAGGGTCGACGGGGAGCTGTTTTTT.

This clone was seen a handful of times. The DNA is omitted, as the CDR3 cannot be located on it reliably, and the CDR3 follows TCRdb's listing. The rearrangement uses TRBV29-1 and TRBJ2-2; TRBD1 is taken as the D call from the table, unchecked against the DNA. Per the germline V gene, CDR1 is SQVTM and CDR2 is ANQGSEA. The CDR3 has 13 residues if both end residues are counted. CDR3: CSVILTGPGSCFF.

A few counts support this clone. The gene calls are TRBV2 and TRBJ2-6, with D uncertain. Germline V gives CDR1 SNHLY, CDR2 FYNNEI. This CDR3 spans 14 amino acids. V lost 1 base, J lost 4 bases, and 5 bases lay in between. CDR3 residues: CASSEENGANVLTF. The DNA of the CDR3 is TGTGCCAGCAGTGAAGAGAACGGGGCCAACGTCCTGACTTTC.